This T cell receptor (beta chain) was sequenced for a study of blood T cell repertoires in COVID-19. Across the whole study: In each case, the material was cDNA or gDNA derived from T cells, B-cell-depleted T cells, or PBMCs.

Sequencing was performed with immunoSEQ multiplex PCR; in TCRdb, only in-frame clones are kept and a portion is missing. Among about 250,000 clones listed, 70% to 90% were seen once. The length of the CDR3 is 13 residues. The V and J ends lost 7 bases and 7 bases respectively, with 14 bases between them. Germline V gives CDR1 MDHEN, CDR2 SYDVKM. The gene calls are TRBV28 and TRBJ1-3; D ambiguous. Input material: PBMCs or T cells enriched from blood (not recorded which). The TCR was taken from a man between 18 and 35 years old who had recovered from COVID-19. The CDR3 bases are TGTGCCAGCAACAAGGCCCAAGCGAACACCATATATTTT. It yields the protein CASNKAQANTIYF.